The clone carrying this T cell receptor beta chain appeared a single time. Antigen: not known. This sample was taken from a study of T cell responses to AZD1222 COVID-19 vaccine. This table comes from immunoSEQ multiplex PCR, and its TCRdb copy is limited to in-frame clones, with some not included. Of some 150,000 clones listed, 75% to 95% are singletons. J was trimmed by 16 bases and V by 4 bases; bases with no gene match: 13. The CDR3 has 13 amino acids. Germline assignment: CDR1 WSHSY and CDR2 SAAADI. Study findings and constraints: Researchers report vaccine-associated CD4 TCRs spanning spike, with dominance at 160-218 and 743-854. Baseline seropositivity occurred in only a handful of AZD1222 recipients. A rise in Spike-specific TCR breadth and depth followed two AZD1222 doses. The donor cohort was predominantly white British with a female majority, and clonal diversity may have been underestimated.

This TCR came from an adult who received the AZD1222 COVID-19 vaccine. The rearrangement uses TRBV10-2 and TRBJ2-1; 7 nucleotides agree with TRBD2. The sample here was peripheral blood, taken 28 days after the second AZD1222 dose. CDR3 region: CASSVTERGQAFF. The CDR3 region has the DNA TGCGCCAGCAGTGTAACAGAGCGGGGCCAGGCATTCTTC.